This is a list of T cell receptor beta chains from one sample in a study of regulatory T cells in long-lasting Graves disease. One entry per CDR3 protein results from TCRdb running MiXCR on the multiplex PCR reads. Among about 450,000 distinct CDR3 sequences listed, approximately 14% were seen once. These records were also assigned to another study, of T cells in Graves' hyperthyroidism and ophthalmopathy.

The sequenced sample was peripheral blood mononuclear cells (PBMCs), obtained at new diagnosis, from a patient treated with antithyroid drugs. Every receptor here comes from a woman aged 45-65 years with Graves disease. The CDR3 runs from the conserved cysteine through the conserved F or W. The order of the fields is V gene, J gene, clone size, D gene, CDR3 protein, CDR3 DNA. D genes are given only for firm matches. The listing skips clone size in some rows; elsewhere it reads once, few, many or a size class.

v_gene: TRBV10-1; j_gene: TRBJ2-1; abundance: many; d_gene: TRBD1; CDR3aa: CASSEIGQGLVDEQFF; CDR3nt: TGCGCCAGCAGTGAAATAGGACAGGGGTTAGTCGATGAGCAGTTCTTC
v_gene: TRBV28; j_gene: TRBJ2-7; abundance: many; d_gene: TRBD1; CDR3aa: CASNSDRAGYEQYF; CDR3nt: TGTGCCAGCAACTCTGACAGGGCCGGGTACGAGCAGTACTTC
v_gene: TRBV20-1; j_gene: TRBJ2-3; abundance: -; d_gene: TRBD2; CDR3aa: CSARAGGPTDTQYF; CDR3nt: TGCAGTGCTAGAGCGGGAGGGCCGACAGATACGCAGTATTTT
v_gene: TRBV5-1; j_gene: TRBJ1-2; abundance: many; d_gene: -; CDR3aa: CASSLVPEGDYGYTF; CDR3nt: TGCGCCAGCAGCTTGGTGCCGGAAGGGGACTATGGCTACACCTTC
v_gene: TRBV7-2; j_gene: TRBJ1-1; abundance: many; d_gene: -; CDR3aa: CASSFGAVWQPNTEAFF; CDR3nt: TGTGCCAGCAGCTTCGGGGCGGTTTGGCAGCCGAACACTGAAGCTTTCTTT
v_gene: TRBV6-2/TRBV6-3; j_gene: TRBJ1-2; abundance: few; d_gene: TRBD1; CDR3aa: CASSYLTGTGIGYTF; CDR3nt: TGTGCCAGCAGTTACTTAACCGGGACAGGGATCGGCTACACCTTC
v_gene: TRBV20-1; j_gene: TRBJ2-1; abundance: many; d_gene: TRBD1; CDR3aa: CSAQDRVSYNEQFF; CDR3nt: TGCAGTGCTCAGGACAGGGTCTCCTACAATGAGCAGTTCTTC
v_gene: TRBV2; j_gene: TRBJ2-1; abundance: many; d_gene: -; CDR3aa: CASSEWGESYNEQFF; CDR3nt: TGTGCCAGCAGTGAATGGGGGGAGTCGTACAATGAGCAGTTCTTC
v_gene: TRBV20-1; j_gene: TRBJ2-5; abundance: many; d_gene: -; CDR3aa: CSARDRGWYEIQETQYF; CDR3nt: TGCAGTGCTAGAGACAGGGGCTGGTACGAGATACAAGAGACCCAGTACTTC
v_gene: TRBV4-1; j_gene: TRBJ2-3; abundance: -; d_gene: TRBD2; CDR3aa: CASSPTLAGAGLGDTQYF; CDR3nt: TGCGCCAGCAGCCCCACCCTAGCGGGAGCAGGGTTGGGAGATACGCAGTATTTT
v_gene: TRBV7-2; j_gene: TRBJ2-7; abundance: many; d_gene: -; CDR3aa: CASSFLVGVSYEQYF; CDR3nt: TGTGCCAGCAGCTTTCTTGTGGGCGTATCCTACGAGCAGTACTTC
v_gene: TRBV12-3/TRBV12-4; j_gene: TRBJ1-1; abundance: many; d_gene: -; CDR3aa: CASSARGTEAFF; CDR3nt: TGTGCCAGCAGTGCCAGGGGTACTGAAGCTTTCTTT
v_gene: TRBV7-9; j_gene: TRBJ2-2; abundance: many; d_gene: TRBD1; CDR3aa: CASSGQGDTGELFF; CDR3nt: TGTGCCAGCTCTGGACAGGGGGACACCGGGGAGCTGTTTTTT
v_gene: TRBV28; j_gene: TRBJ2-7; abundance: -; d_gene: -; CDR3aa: CATHLRHSSYEQYF; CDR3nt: TGTGCCACCCACTTACGCCACAGCTCCTACGAGCAGTACTTC
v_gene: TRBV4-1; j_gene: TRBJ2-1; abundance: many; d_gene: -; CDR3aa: CASSQSTGHEKDNEQFF; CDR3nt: TGCGCCAGCAGCCAATCGACGGGACACGAAAAGGACAATGAGCAGTTCTTC
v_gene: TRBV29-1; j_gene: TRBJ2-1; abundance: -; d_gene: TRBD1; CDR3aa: CSVSHRGNEQFF; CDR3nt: TGCAGCGTATCACACAGGGGGAATGAGCAGTTCTTC
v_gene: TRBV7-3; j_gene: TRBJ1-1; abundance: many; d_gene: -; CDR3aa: CASSLTPGRNTEAFF; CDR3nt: TGTGCCAGCAGCTTAACGCCGGGTCGGAACACTGAAGCTTTCTTT
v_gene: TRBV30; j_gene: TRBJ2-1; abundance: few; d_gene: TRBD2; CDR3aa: CAWSSTGGPNEQFF; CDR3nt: TGTGCCTGGAGTTCGACGGGAGGGCCGAATGAGCAGTTCTTC